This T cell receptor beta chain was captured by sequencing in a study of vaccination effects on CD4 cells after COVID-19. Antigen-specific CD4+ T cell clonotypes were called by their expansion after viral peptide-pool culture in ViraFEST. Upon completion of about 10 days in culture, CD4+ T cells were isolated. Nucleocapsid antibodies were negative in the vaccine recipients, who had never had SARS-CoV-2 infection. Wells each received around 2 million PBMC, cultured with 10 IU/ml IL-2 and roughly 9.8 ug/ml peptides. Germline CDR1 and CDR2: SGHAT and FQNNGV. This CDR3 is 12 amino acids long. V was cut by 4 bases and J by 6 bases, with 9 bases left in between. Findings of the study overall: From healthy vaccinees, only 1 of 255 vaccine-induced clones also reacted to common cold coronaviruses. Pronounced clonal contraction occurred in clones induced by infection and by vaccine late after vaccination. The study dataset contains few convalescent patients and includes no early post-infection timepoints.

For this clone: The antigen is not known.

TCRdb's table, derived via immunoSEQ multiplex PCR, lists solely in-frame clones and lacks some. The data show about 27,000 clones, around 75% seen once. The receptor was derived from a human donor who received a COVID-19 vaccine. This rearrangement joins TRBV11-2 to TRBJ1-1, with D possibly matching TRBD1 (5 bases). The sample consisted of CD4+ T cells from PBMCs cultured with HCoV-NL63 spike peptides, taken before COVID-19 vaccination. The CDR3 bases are TGTGCCAGCAGCTCCAGGGTGCCTGAAGCTTTCTTT. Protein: CASSSRVPEAFF.